One sample yielded the 18 T cell receptor beta chains listed below, sequenced in a study of T cell responses to AZD1222 COVID-19 vaccine. Produced via immunoSEQ multiplex PCR; TCRdb's table is partial and in-frame only. The data show about 88,000 clones, roughly 90% seen once. Sequenced here: peripheral blood, sampled on day 0 of AZD1222 vaccination. All receptors derive from an adult in good health.

This chain links TRBV18 with TRBJ2-3; weak D call: TRBD1 (5 bases). V gave up 3 bases and J gave up 7 bases, with 17 bases separating them. The germline V gene has CDR1 KGHSH and CDR2 LQKENI. This CDR3 spans 15 amino acids. The CDR3 DNA is TGTGCCAGCTCACCTTTGACAGTTTTGGGAAATACGCAGTATTTT. Translating it yields CASSPLTVLGNTQYF.

The chain has TRBV7-8 and TRBJ1-5; D might be TRBD1 (5 bases). The CDR3 length is 14 residues. The germline V gene has CDR1 SGHVS and CDR2 FQNEAQ. V was pared by 2 bases and J by 2 bases, with 7 bases between. CDR3 nucleotide sequence: TGTGCCAGCAGCTTAACGACAGGCAATCAGCCCCAGCATTTT. This codes for CASSLTTGNQPQHF.

The chain is built from TRBV19 and TRBJ2-1; a possible D gene is TRBD2 (5 bases). The CDR3 has 15 residues. Between the trimmed V and J ends, which lost 5 bases and 2 bases, there was a span of 13 bases. Germline CDR1 and CDR2: LNHDA and SQIVND (reference sequence). The chain's CDR3 is CASSVDSKAYNEQFF. DNA of the CDR3: TGTGCCAGTAGTGTGGACTCAAAAGCCTACAATGAGCAGTTCTTC.

The chain recombines TRBV7-9 with TRBJ2-7; D gene ambiguous. V lost 1 base and J lost 0, with 7 bases in between. Looked up from germline, CDR1 is SEHNR and CDR2 is FQNEAQ (reference sequence). The CDR3 totals 14 residues. CDR3 protein: CASSLDGYSYEQYF. The CDR3 DNA follows: TGTGCCAGCAGCTTAGACGGGTACTCCTACGAGCAGTACTTC.

V is TRBV10-2 and J is TRBJ2-7; 8 bases agree with TRBD1. From germline, CDR1 is WSHSY and CDR2 SAAADI. The CDR3 is 13 residues long. The trim removed 5 bases at V and 5 bases at J, leaving 5 bases unmatched. The CDR3 sequence is CASSKTGVDEQYF. The CDR3 DNA is TGCGCCAGCAGTAAGACAGGGGTGGACGAGCAGTACTTC.

This CDR3 reads CAISDGTGNTIYF. The CDR3 DNA reads as TGTGCCATCAGTGATGGCACTGGAAACACCATATATTTT. The J gene is TRBJ1-3, the V gene TRBV10-3; D ambiguous. Germline CDR1 and CDR2: ENHRY and SYGVKD. CDR3 length: 13 amino acids. The V gene lost 3 bases and the J gene lost 2 bases, with 5 bases spanning the gap.

V gene TRBV19 combines with J gene TRBJ2-7, with D hard to call. Germline assignment: CDR1 LNHDA and CDR2 SQIVND (reference sequence). The CDR3 consists of 14 residues. Trimming left V 1 base short and J 6 bases short, with 13 bases between. CDR3 in amino acids: CASSIGGTIAEQYF. DNA of the CDR3: TGTGCCAGTAGTATAGGGGGTACGATAGCCGAGCAGTACTTC.

This chain links TRBV6-6 with TRBJ1-1, with 7 bases identical to TRBD1. The CDR3 runs to 15 residues. The V and J ends lost 0 bases and 1 base, in that order; junction bases with no gene match: 2. The germline V gene has CDR1 MNHNY and CDR2 SVGAGI (reference sequence). The CDR3 DNA follows: TGTGCCAGCAGTTACTCGTACAGGGGGAACACTGAAGCTTTCTTT. Encoded protein: CASSYSYRGNTEAFF.

The chain couples TRBV7-9 to TRBJ1-2; D is possibly TRBD1 (5 bases). The V end lost 5 bases, the J end lost 6 bases, and 16 bases lay between the germline ends. Per the germline V gene, CDR1 is SEHNR and CDR2 is FQNEAQ (reference sequence). This CDR3 is built from 14 residues. The DNA of the CDR3 is TGTGCCAGCAGCCCCGGGGGAGGGTCGGATGGCTACACCTTC. This gives the protein CASSPGGGSDGYTF.

This chain joins TRBV27 and TRBJ1-4; D not resolved. Germline V lookup: CDR1 MNHEY, CDR2 SMNVEV (reference sequence). V shed 4 bases and J shed 1 base, with 4 bases lying between them. The CDR3 totals 13 residues. CDR3 DNA: TGTGCCAGCAGTTCCTTAACTAATGAAAAACTGTTTTTT. This sequence encodes CASSSLTNEKLFF.

The rearrangement links TRBV10-2 to TRBJ2-1, with 8 positions matching TRBD2. Germline lookup yields CDR1 WSHSY and CDR2 SAAADI. V was clipped by 6 bases and J by 1 base; unmatched bases: 17. This CDR3 region has 19 residues. CDR3 protein: CASSSFQGAGLGSYNEQFF. CDR3 coding DNA: TGCGCCAGCAGCTCTTTCCAAGGGGCGGGACTAGGGTCCTACAATGAGCAGTTCTTC.

The chain combines TRBV2 with TRBJ2-7, with a possible D match to TRBD1 (5 bases). The CDR3 has 11 residues. V lost 8 bases and J 5 bases, leaving 10 bases between the germline ends. Germline V gene data show CDR1 as SNHLY and CDR2 as FYNNEI. CDR3 amino acids: CASGVGHEQYF. As DNA, the CDR3 is TGTGCCAGCGGGGTGGGGCACGAGCAGTACTTC.

The chain links TRBV10-3 to TRBJ1-5, with D uncertain. Germline CDR1 reads ENHRY; CDR2 reads SYGVKD. V was shortened by 6 bases and J by 0 bases, with 6 bases between the two germline ends. The CDR3 loop spans 13 amino acids. This chain's CDR3 is CAIRGDSNQPQHF. In DNA form, the CDR3 reads TGTGCCATCAGAGGAGATAGCAATCAGCCCCAGCATTTT.

The V call is TRBV3-1 (or the pseudogene TRBV3-2), the J call TRBJ1-2, with D perhaps matching TRBD1 (6 bases). This CDR3 is built from 15 residues. Trimming shortened V by 3 bases and J by 0 bases, and 11 bases separated the two germline ends. Looked up from germline, CDR1 is LGHDT and CDR2 is YNNKEL (reference sequence). The CDR3 is CASSHVGQPNYGYTF. The CDR3 nucleotides read TGTGCCAGCAGCCACGTAGGACAGCCTAACTATGGCTACACCTTC.

This clone was found a few times. The chain is built from TRBV6-2 or TRBV6-3 and TRBJ1-2, with D perhaps matching TRBD1 (5 bases). In germline, CDR1 is MNHEY, CDR2 SVGEGT. V dropped 6 bases and J dropped 1 base, with 21 bases sitting between them. This CDR3 is 17 amino acids long. The CDR3 DNA follows: TGTGCCAGCAGCTCGGAGGGTCCCGACAGACTTAACTATGGCTACACCTTC. Translated: CASSSEGPDRLNYGYTF.

The chain is built from TRBV7-6 and TRBJ1-1, with 8 bases fitting TRBD1. Germline-derived CDR1 and CDR2 are SGHVS and FNYEAQ. V was clipped by 4 bases and J by 1 base; unmatched bases: 11. The CDR3 consists of 17 residues. The chain's CDR3 is CASSSIRQGRENTEAFF. The CDR3 bases are TGTGCCAGCAGCTCGATTCGACAGGGGAGGGAGAACACTGAAGCTTTCTTT. Full variable domain (rest looked up from reference TRBV7-6 and TRBJ1-1): GAGVSQSPRYKVTKRGQDVALRCDPISGHVSLYWYRQALGQGPEFLTYFNYEAQQDKSGLPNDRFSAERPEGSISTLTIQRTEQRDSAMYRCASSSIRQGRENTEAFFGQGTRLTVV.

The chain combines TRBV5-1 with TRBJ2-3, with TRBD2 matching 12 bases. CDR1 is SGHRS, CDR2 YFSETQ, per germline. The CDR3 spans 16 residues. J was trimmed by 7 bases and V by 2 bases; bases with no gene match: 8. Written as DNA, the CDR3 is TGCGCCAGCAGCTTAACCCTAGCGGGGGGGCCGAATACGCAGTATTTT. Translated: CASSLTLAGGPNTQYF.

The chain links TRBV14 to TRBJ2-4; 7 nucleotides align to TRBD1. V lost 3 bases to trimming and J lost 7 bases; unmatched junction nucleotides: 3. The CDR3 consists of 13 residues. The germline V gene has CDR1 SGHDN and CDR2 FVKESK. The CDR3 DNA reads as TGTGCCAGCAGCCAGTCACAGGGGAACATTCAGTACTTC. It specifies CASSQSQGNIQYF.